This passage covers 25 T cell receptor beta chains from one sample sequenced in a study of human T cells and chemical hapten exposure. TCRdb ran MiXCR on the RACE reads and lists one entry per CDR3 protein. The repertoire holds about 350,000 distinct CDR3 sequences, with around 5.5% as singletons. Time point in this sample: pre-sensitization, week 0. Treatment described: therapeutic diphenylcyclopropenone sensitization with weekly scalp DPC. The starting material was whole blood, obtained in connection with sensitization to the hapten diphenylcyclopropenone (DPC). Receptors were obtained from a young woman with alopecia areata. Some clones in this sample may be carry-over from other donors' samples.

CDR3 in DNA: TGTGCCAGCAGCCAAGGGGGGGTCAACGAGCAGTACTTC. The encoded protein is CASSQGGVNEQYF. The chain is built from TRBV3-1 and TRBJ2-7; tentative D call: TRBD2 (6 bases). This CDR3 has 13 residues. CDR1 is LGHDT, CDR2 YNNKEL, per germline (reference sequence). Trimming cost V 1 base and J 5 bases, with 9 bases left between them.

The V call is TRBV20-1, the J call TRBJ2-1, with TRBD1 as a possible D gene (6 bases). Germline values: CDR1 DFQATT, CDR2 SNEGSKA (reference sequence). V lost 3 bases, J lost 6 bases, and 21 bases lay in between. The CDR3 is 16 residues long. The CDR3 is CSARDGTGSGSNEQFF. For the CDR3, the DNA is TGCAGTGCTAGGGATGGTACAGGGTCGGGCTCCAATGAGCAGTTCTTC.

Ten or more counts support this clonotype. The V gene is TRBV20-1, the J gene TRBJ1-2; 8 bases agree with TRBD1. Germline V gene data show CDR1 as DFQATT and CDR2 as SNEGSKA (reference sequence). The CDR3 totals 13 residues. Trimming took 5 bases from V and 4 from J; bases not matched to a gene: 6. The CDR3 DNA is TGCAGTGCTCGTGGACAGGGAAGCTATGGCTACACCTTC. Encoded protein: CSARGQGSYGYTF.

This clonotype was counted a few times. J is TRBJ2-7 and V is TRBV5-1; D remains unclear. CDR1 is SGHRS, CDR2 YFSETQ, per germline. V lost 5 bases and J 0 bases, leaving 12 bases between the germline ends. The CDR3 extends over 14 amino acids. Written as DNA, the CDR3 is TGCGCCAGCAGGTTCGACGGCCACTCCTACGAGCAGTACTTC. This sequence encodes CASRFDGHSYEQYF.

This clonotype was picked up a small number of times. The chain combines TRBV5-5 with TRBJ2-2; D might be TRBD2 (6 bases). The CDR3 loop spans 14 amino acids. Trimming removed 0 bases from V and 4 bases from J, with 7 bases in between. From germline, CDR1 is SGHKS and CDR2 YYEKEE (reference sequence). For the CDR3, the DNA is TGTGCCAGCAGCTTGGGCGGGATCACCGGGGAGCTGTTTTTT. Its protein product is CASSLGGITGELFF.

This clonotype occurred many times. The V call is TRBV10-3, the J call TRBJ2-5; D remains ambiguous. V was clipped by 2 bases and J by 9 bases, with 19 bases between them. The CDR3 covers 15 residues. The germline CDR1 and CDR2 sequences are ENHRY and SYGVKD. In DNA form, the CDR3 reads TGTGCCATCAGTGAGGGGCCAGACTCGTCGGCGGCCCAGTACTTC. Encoded protein: CAISEGPDSSAAQYF.

This clonotype has at least ten counts. The genes are TRBV20-1 and TRBJ1-1; D is unresolved. Trimming removed 3 bases at V and 10 bases at J, with 15 bases between. In germline, CDR1 is DFQATT, CDR2 SNEGSKA (reference sequence). This CDR3 contains 12 residues. The CDR3 bases are TGCAGTGCTAGCCGCCCTGATCGGGTAGCTTTCTTT. Protein sequence: CSASRPDRVAFF.

This clonotype was counted only a few times. The V gene is TRBV20-1, the J gene TRBJ2-5, with TRBD2 identical over 13 bases. The germline CDR1 and CDR2 sequences are DFQATT and SNEGSKA (reference sequence). V dropped 6 bases and J dropped 2; count of bases not matched to a gene: 6. The CDR3 loop spans 15 amino acids. CDR3 residues: CSAVGLAGTQETQYF. The CDR3 DNA follows: TGCAGTGCCGTGGGACTAGCGGGAACTCAAGAGACCCAGTACTTC.

There are many counts of this clonotype. The rearrangement joins TRBV4-1 to TRBJ2-5; 14 bases align to TRBD2. This CDR3 is 20 amino acids long. CDR1 is MGHRA, CDR2 YSYEKL, per germline. The J segment lost 7 bases and the V segment lost 0 bases, leaving 16 bases of the junction unmatched. The CDR3 loop reads CASSQDLRTSGGPLFGTQYF. The CDR3, as DNA: TGCGCCAGCAGCCAAGATTTGAGGACTAGCGGGGGGCCCTTATTCGGGACCCAGTACTTC.

This clonotype was seen a few times. The genes are TRBV6-2 or TRBV6-3 and TRBJ2-1; tentative D call: TRBD1 (5 bases). Deletions cut 1 base from V and 3 bases from J, with 22 bases between. Germline V gene sequence: CDR1 MNHEY, CDR2 SVGEGT. The CDR3 extends over 19 amino acids. The CDR3 DNA reads TGTGCCAGCAGTTACTGGGGCAGGGATTACCGCGGAAGCTACAATGAGCAGTTCTTC. Translating gives CASSYWGRDYRGSYNEQFF.

The chain recombines TRBV29-1 with TRBJ2-1; 10 nucleotides match TRBD1. The germline CDR1 and CDR2 sequences are SQVTM and ANQGSEA. Unmatched junction bases numbered 2, after V lost 7 bases and J lost 5 bases. The CDR3 totals 12 residues. The CDR3 spells CSGDRGDNEQFF. The CDR3 DNA reads TGCAGCGGGGACAGGGGCGACAATGAGCAGTTCTTC.

The sample holds many counts of this clonotype. V is TRBV7-9 and J is TRBJ2-1; TRBD2 matches at 8 bases. This CDR3 has 16 residues. Germline assignment: CDR1 SEHNR and CDR2 FQNEAQ (reference sequence). Losses at the gene ends were 1 base for V and 8 bases for J; bases not matched to a gene: 10. The CDR3 nucleotides are TGTGCCAGCAGCTTAGGTCCCAGCGGGGGCCAGGATGAGCAGTTCTTC. Protein: CASSLGPSGGQDEQFF.

The sample holds many counts of this clonotype. V and J are TRBV20-1 and TRBJ2-3; 8 nucleotides agree with TRBD1. The CDR3 consists of 15 residues. V shed 2 bases and J 5 bases; nucleotides not matched to a gene: 9. The germline V gene has CDR1 DFQATT and CDR2 SNEGSKA (reference sequence). CDR3 residues: CSARLPTGAVDTQYF. DNA for the CDR3: TGCAGTGCTAGACTACCGACAGGGGCGGTAGATACGCAGTATTTT.

In its sample, this clonotype was seen many times. The chain joins TRBV11-3 to TRBJ2-1, with 7 bases aligning to TRBD1. Germline V CDR1 and CDR2: SGHNT, YENEEA. The CDR3 loop spans 15 amino acids. Trimming removed 3 bases from V and 4 bases from J; junction bases left unmatched: 6. The CDR3 sequence is CASSFRTGDYNEQFF. In DNA, the CDR3 is TGTGCCAGCAGCTTTCGAACAGGGGATTACAATGAGCAGTTCTTC.

This clonotype came up a few times. The chain links TRBV28 to TRBJ2-7; D is possibly TRBD1 (6 bases). Per germline, CDR1 MDHEN and CDR2 SYDVKM. This CDR3 contains 15 residues. The V end was cut by 3 bases, the J end by 4 bases, with 16 bases between. DNA of the CDR3: TGTGCCAGCAGTTTCTACAGGGAACTCACTTACGAGCAGTACTTC. It specifies CASSFYRELTYEQYF. Supplemented by reference TRBV28 and TRBJ2-7, the full variable domain reads DVKVTQSSRYLVKRTGEKVFLECVQDMDHENMFWYRQDPGLGLRLIYFSYDVKMKEKGDIPEGYSVSREKKERFSLILESASTNQTSMYLCASSFYRELTYEQYFGPGTRLTVT.

V usage is TRBV20-1 and J usage is TRBJ1-5; tentative D call: TRBD1 (5 bases). Trimming took 2 bases from V and 2 from J, leaving 13 bases between them. CDR1 DFQATT and CDR2 SNEGSKA come from the germline V gene (reference sequence). The CDR3 covers 15 residues. The CDR3 protein is CSARSGGLGNQPQHF. The CDR3 region has the DNA TGCAGTGCTAGATCCGGGGGATTGGGCAATCAGCCCCAGCATTTT.

This sequence joins TRBV10-3 and TRBJ1-4; D unresolved. V gave up 3 bases and J gave up 5 bases, with 4 bases separating them. The CDR3 runs 12 residues. Germline V gives CDR1 ENHRY, CDR2 SYGVKD. CDR3 loop: CAISETNEKLFF. In nucleotides, the CDR3 is TGTGCCATCAGTGAAACCAATGAAAAACTGTTTTTT.

The chain employs TRBV28 and TRBJ2-1; 7 nucleotides agree with TRBD2. The V gene end was trimmed by 10 bases and the J gene end by 6 bases; junction bases not matched to a gene: 15. This CDR3 is built from 15 residues. CDR1 and CDR2 (germline): MDHEN, SYDVKM. The CDR3 DNA is TGTGCCACCTCGTCCCCCCAGCGGGGTACCAATGAGCAGTTCTTC. Encoded protein: CATSSPQRGTNEQFF. Full variable domain (missing parts from reference TRBV28 and TRBJ2-1): DVKVTQSSRYLVKRTGEKVFLECVQDMDHENMFWYRQDPGLGLRLIYFSYDVKMKEKGDIPEGYSVSREKKERFSLILESASTNQTSMYLCATSSPQRGTNEQFFGPGTRLTVL.

This clonotype was seen many times. The DNA of the CDR3 is TGTGCCATCAGCAGACAGGGGTTGAACACTGAAGCTTTCTTT. Translating gives CAISRQGLNTEAFF. The rearrangement joins TRBV10-3 to TRBJ1-1; the match to TRBD1 covers 8 bases. Unmatched junction bases numbered 3, after V lost 6 bases and J lost 0 bases. Germline V gene data show CDR1 as ENHRY and CDR2 as SYGVKD. There are 14 residues in the CDR3.

This clonotype showed up many times. CDR3 sequence (DNA): TGTGCTAGTGGTTTGGCTACGGACGGGGGGCAGCCCCAGCATTTT. This encodes CASGLATDGGQPQHF. The chain joins TRBV12-5 to TRBJ1-5; perhaps TRBD1 as D (5 bases). CDR3 length: 15 residues. Trimming took off 1 base at V and 7 bases at J, with 14 bases between the two ends. Per the germline V gene, CDR1 is LGHNT and CDR2 is FRNRAP.

This clonotype has only a few counts. V and J are TRBV10-3 and TRBJ2-3; 8 nucleotides line up with TRBD2. Germline values: CDR1 ENHRY, CDR2 SYGVKD. The trim removed 6 bases at V and 2 bases at J, leaving 1 base unmatched. The CDR3 is 13 residues long. DNA of the CDR3: TGTGCCATCAGGGGACTAGTCACAGATACGCAGTATTTT. Its protein is CAIRGLVTDTQYF.

V and J are TRBV11-1 and TRBJ1-1; D uncertain. V shed 2 bases and J shed 3 bases, with 7 bases lying between them. Per the germline V gene, CDR1 is SGHAT and CDR2 is FQDESV (reference sequence). This CDR3 has 13 residues. CDR3: CASSLNPYTEAFF. DNA for the CDR3: TGTGCCAGCAGCTTAAATCCATACACTGAAGCTTTCTTT.

This clonotype was counted at least ten times. This chain connects TRBV12-3 or TRBV12-4 to TRBJ1-1, with D unclear. V was trimmed by 10 bases and J by 6 bases, leaving 9 bases between them. This CDR3 comprises 10 residues. Written as DNA, the CDR3 is TGTGCCACCTTGGGATCTGAAGCTTTCTTT. This sequence encodes CATLGSEAFF.

The chain carries TRBV6-5 and TRBJ1-2; 7 bases map to TRBD1. Germline trimming cut 0 bases from V and 5 bases from J; bases unmatched to any gene: 3. This CDR3 contains 14 residues. The germline V gene encodes CDR1 MNHEY and CDR2 SVGAGI. The CDR3: CASSYSAQGYGYTF. The CDR3, as DNA: TGTGCCAGCAGTTACTCCGCACAGGGGTATGGCTACACCTTC.

This clonotype was recorded a few times. The chain employs TRBV27 and TRBJ2-7; 12 nucleotides align to TRBD1. Trimming removed 6 bases from V and 7 bases from J; junction bases left unmatched: 7. This CDR3 is built from 14 residues. CDR1 is MNHEY and CDR2 is SMNVEV in the germline V gene (reference sequence). The DNA for the CDR3 is TGTGCCAGCAGAGTGGGACAGGGGGCAAGGGAGCAGTACTTC. This translates into CASRVGQGAREQYF.